The clone carrying this T cell receptor beta chain was recorded a few times. Its antigen is as yet unknown. The CDR3 is 15 residues long. Trimming stripped 3 bases from V and 2 bases from J, with 12 bases between. Germline V gene data show CDR1 as SGDLS and CDR2 as YYNGEE. The sample is drawn from a study of T-cell memory formation after mild COVID-19. Study-level background: Most TCR clusters belonged to a single donor. The study, taken as a whole, reports: Mainly CM and EM harbored the contracting CD4+ clones; mainly EMRA harbored the CD8+ ones.

TCRdb re-derived calls from the 5' RACE reads in MiXCR, one entry per CDR3 protein. Of under 110,000 distinct CDR3 sequences in the sample, about 17% were seen once. This sequence joins TRBV9 and TRBJ2-1; D is uncertain. This receptor was taken from an adult woman who had mild COVID-19 (a few samples of this study predate the infection). Cell type and time point are not known. Material: PBMCs or a T cell subset sorted from them (not recorded which). CDR3 protein: CASSARQGAYNEQFF. Here the CDR3 DNA reads TGTGCCAGCAGCGCGCGGCAAGGAGCCTACAATGAGCAGTTCTTC.